The 3 T cell receptor beta chains below all came from one sample that was sequenced in a study of identical twins. One entry per CDR3 protein results from TCRdb running MiXCR on the 5' RACE reads. This sample has 1.5 million to 2 million distinct CDR3 sequences; roughly 35% occur once, and the top ten carry about 0.3%. Sequenced material: cord blood. The receptor set was obtained from a newborn girl in good health.

CDR3 sequence (DNA): TGCAGTGCCATCTCCTCCGGACAGTACTATGGCTACACCTTC. This encodes CSAISSGQYYGYTF. The chain joins TRBV20-1 to TRBJ1-2; possibly TRBD1 for D (6 bases). The V and J ends lost 6 bases and 3 bases respectively, with 17 bases between them. CDR1 is DFQATT, CDR2 SNEGSKA, per germline (reference sequence). This CDR3 contains 14 residues.

This sequence joins TRBV14 and TRBJ2-7; 9 nucleotides align to TRBD2. Trimming removed 1 base from V and 3 bases from J; junction bases left unmatched: 4. CDR3 length: 15 amino acids. Per the germline V gene, CDR1 is SGHDN and CDR2 is FVKESK. The CDR3: CASSQAGTSFYEQYF. In nucleotides, the CDR3 is TGTGCCAGCAGCCAAGCCGGGACTAGCTTCTACGAGCAGTACTTC.

The chain uses TRBV24-1 and TRBJ2-3; D ambiguous. This CDR3 contains 15 residues. V was trimmed by 1 base and J by 4 bases, leaving 11 bases between them. Germline V gene lookup returns CDR1 KGHDR and CDR2 SFDVKD. The DNA for the CDR3 is TGTGCCACCAGTGATTTAGGCCTAAACTCAGATACGCAGTATTTT. Translated, it gives CATSDLGLNSDTQYF.